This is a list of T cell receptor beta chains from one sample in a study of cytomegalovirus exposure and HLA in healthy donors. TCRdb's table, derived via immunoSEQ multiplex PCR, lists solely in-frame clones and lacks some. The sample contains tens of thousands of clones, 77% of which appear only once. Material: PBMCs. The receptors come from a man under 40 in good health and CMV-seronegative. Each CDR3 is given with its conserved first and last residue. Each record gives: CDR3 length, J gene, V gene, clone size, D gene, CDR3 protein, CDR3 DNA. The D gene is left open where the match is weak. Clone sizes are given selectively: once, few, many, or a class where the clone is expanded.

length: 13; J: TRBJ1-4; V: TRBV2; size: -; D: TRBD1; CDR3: CASSGTGREKLFF; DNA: TGTGCCAGCAGCGGGACAGGGAGGGAAAAACTGTTTTTT
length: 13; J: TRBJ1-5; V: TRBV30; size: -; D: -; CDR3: CAWSVGRDQPQHF; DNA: TGTGCCTGGAGTGTGGGCCGAGATCAGCCCCAGCATTTT
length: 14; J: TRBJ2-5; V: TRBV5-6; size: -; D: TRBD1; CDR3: CASSWWTGRETQYF; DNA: TGTGCCAGCAGCTGGTGGACAGGGAGGGAGACCCAGTACTTC
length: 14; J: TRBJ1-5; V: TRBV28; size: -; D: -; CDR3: CASSLFAEAKPQHF; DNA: TGTGCCAGCAGTTTATTTGCGGAGGCTAAGCCCCAGCATTTT
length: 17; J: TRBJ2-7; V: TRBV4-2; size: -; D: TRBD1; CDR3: CASSQVSGQDYSYEQYF; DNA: TGTGCCAGCAGCCAAGTATCGGGACAGGACTACTCCTACGAGCAGTACTTC
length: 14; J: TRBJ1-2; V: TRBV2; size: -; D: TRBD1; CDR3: CASSEDRDRYGYTF; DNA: TGTGCCAGTAGTGAAGATCGGGACAGGTATGGCTACACCTTC
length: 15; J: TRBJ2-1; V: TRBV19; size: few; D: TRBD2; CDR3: CASSVSGTNYNEQFF; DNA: TGTGCCAGTAGTGTAAGCGGGACTAACTACAATGAGCAGTTCTTC
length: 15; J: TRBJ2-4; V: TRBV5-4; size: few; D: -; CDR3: CASSQWGVAKNIQYF; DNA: TGTGCCAGCAGCCAGTGGGGAGTAGCCAAAAACATTCAGTACTTC
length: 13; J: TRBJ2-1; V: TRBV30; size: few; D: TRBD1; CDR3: CAWSDGQDRVKFF; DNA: TGTGCCTGGAGTGATGGACAGGACAGGGTCAAGTTCTTC
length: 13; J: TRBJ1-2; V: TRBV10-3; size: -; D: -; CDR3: CAISAEGYYGYTF; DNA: TGTGCCATCAGTGCGGAGGGCTACTATGGCTACACCTTC
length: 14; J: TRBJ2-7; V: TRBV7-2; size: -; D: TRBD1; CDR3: CASSFSGQGYEQYF; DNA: TGTGCCAGCAGCTTTTCGGGACAGGGGTACGAGCAGTACTTC
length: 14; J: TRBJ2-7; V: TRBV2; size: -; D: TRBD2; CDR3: CASRGTSASYEQYF; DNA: TGTGCCAGCAGAGGGACTAGCGCTTCCTACGAGCAGTACTTC
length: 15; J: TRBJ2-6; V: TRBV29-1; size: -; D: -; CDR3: CSVVGRLSGANVLTF; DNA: TGCAGCGTTGTTGGCCGCCTCTCTGGGGCCAACGTCCTGACTTTC
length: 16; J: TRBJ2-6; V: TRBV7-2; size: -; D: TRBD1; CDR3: CVSRDRDYSGANVLTF; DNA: TGTGTCTCCCGGGACAGGGACTACTCTGGGGCCAACGTCCTGACTTTC
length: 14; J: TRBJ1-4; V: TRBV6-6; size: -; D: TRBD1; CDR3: CASSRLHRQGKLFF; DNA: TGTGCCAGCAGTCGTCTACACCGACAGGGAAAACTGTTTTTT
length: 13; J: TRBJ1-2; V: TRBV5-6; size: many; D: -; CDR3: CASSSQGSYGYTF; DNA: TGTGCCAGCAGCTCCCAGGGGTCCTATGGCTACACCTTC
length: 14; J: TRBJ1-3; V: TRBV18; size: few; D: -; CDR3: CASSPNRDGNTIYF; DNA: TGTGCCAGCTCACCAAACAGGGACGGAAACACCATATATTTT
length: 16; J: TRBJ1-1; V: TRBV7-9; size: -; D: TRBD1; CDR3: CASSLKGGLGGTEAFF; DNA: TGTGCCAGCAGCTTAAAAGGGGGCTTGGGAGGAACTGAAGCTTTCTTT
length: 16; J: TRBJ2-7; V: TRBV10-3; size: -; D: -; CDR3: CAISDSLASRVSEQYF; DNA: TGTGCCATCAGTGATTCGCTAGCCTCACGGGTCTCCGAGCAGTACTTC
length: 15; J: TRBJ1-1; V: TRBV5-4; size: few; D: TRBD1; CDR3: CASRYEGARNTEAFF; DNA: TGTGCCAGCAGATACGAGGGGGCCCGGAACACTGAAGCTTTCTTT
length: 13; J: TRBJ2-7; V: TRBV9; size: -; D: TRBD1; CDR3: CASSAQGAYEQYF; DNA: TGTGCCAGCAGCGCCCAGGGGGCCTACGAGCAGTACTTC
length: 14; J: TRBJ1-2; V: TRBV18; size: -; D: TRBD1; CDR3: CASSPTDRVYGYTF; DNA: TGTGCCAGCTCACCAACCGACAGGGTTTATGGCTACACCTTC
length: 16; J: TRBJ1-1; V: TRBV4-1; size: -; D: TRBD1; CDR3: CASSRKRDSMGTEAFF; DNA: TGCGCCAGCAGCCGGAAACGGGACAGTATGGGAACTGAAGCTTTCTTT
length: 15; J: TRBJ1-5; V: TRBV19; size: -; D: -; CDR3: CASSIGGISNQPQHF; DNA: TGTGCCAGTAGTATAGGAGGGATCAGCAATCAGCCCCAGCATTTT
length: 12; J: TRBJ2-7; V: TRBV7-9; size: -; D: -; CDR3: CASSPTGYEQYF; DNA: TGTGCCAGCAGCCCAACGGGTTACGAGCAGTACTTC
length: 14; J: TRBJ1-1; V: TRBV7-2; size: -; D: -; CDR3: CASSSGGAYTEAFF; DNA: TGTGCCAGCAGCTCCGGGGGGGCGTACACTGAAGCTTTCTTT
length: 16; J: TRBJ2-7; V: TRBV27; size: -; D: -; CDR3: CASSLTPGTTSYEQYF; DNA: TGTGCCAGCAGTCTTACCCCCGGGACAACATCCTACGAGCAGTACTTC
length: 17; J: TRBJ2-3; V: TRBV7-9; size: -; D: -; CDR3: CASSDGQTHYLKDTQYF; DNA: TGTGCCAGCAGCGATGGACAGACGCATTACTTGAAAGATACGCAGTATTTT
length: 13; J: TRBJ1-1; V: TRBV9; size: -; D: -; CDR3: CASSAPGSTEAFF; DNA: TGTGCCAGCAGCGCCCCGGGGTCGACTGAAGCTTTCTTT
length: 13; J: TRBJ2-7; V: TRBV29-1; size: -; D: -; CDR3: CSAATRRTYEQYF; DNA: TGCAGCGCCGCGACTAGAAGGACCTACGAGCAGTACTTC
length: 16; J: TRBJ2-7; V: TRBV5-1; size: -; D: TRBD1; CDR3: CASSFNSGQPTYEQYF; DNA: TGCGCCAGCAGCTTCAACTCGGGACAGCCGACCTACGAGCAGTACTTC
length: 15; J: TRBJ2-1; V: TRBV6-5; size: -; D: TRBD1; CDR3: CASSSFGTGRNEQFF; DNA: TGTGCCAGCAGTTCTTTCGGGACAGGTCGAAATGAGCAGTTCTTC
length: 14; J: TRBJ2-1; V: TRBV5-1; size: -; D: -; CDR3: CASSLSLEGDEQFF; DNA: TGCGCCAGCAGCTTGTCCCTCGAGGGGGATGAGCAGTTCTTC
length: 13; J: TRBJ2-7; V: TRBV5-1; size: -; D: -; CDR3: CASSLDVLYEQYF; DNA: TGCGCCAGCAGCTTGGATGTGTTATACGAGCAGTACTTC
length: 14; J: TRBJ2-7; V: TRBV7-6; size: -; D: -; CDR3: CASSAGPGVYEQYF; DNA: TGTGCCAGCAGCGCCGGGCCAGGGGTCTACGAGCAGTACTTC
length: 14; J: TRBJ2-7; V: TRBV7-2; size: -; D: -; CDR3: CASRVYPSTYEQYF; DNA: TGTGCCAGCAGGGTGTACCCCTCTACCTACGAGCAGTACTTC
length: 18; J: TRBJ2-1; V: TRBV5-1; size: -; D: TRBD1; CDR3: CASSSAGGQGGSYNEQFF; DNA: TGCGCCAGCAGTTCCGCTGGGGGACAGGGGGGCTCCTACAATGAGCAGTTCTTC
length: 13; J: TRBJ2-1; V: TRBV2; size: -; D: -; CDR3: CASSEAPRGEQFF; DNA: TGTGCCAGCAGTGAAGCTCCGCGAGGTGAGCAGTTCTTC
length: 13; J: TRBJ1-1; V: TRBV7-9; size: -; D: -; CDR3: CASSSDLSRGAFF; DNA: TGTGCCAGCAGCTCCGACCTGTCCCGGGGAGCTTTCTTT
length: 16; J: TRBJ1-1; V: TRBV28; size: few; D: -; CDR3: CASSLIGARLNTEAFF; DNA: TGTGCCAGCAGTTTAATTGGGGCCCGGTTGAACACTGAAGCTTTCTTT